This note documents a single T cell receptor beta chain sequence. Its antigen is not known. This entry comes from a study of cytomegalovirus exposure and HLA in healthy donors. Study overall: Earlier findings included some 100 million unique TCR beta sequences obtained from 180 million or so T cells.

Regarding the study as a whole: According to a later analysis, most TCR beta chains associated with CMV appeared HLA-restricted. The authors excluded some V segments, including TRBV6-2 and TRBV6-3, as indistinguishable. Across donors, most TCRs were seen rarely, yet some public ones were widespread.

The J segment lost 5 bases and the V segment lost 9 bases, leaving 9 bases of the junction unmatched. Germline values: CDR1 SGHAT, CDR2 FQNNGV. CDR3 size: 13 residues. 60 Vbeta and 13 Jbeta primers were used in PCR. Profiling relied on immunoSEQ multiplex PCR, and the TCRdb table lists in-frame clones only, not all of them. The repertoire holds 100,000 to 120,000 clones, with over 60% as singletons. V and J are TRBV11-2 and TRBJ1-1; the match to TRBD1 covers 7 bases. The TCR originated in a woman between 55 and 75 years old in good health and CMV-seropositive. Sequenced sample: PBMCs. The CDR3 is CASNAGGWTEAFF. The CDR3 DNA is TGTGCCAGTAACGCAGGGGGTTGGACTGAAGCTTTCTTT.